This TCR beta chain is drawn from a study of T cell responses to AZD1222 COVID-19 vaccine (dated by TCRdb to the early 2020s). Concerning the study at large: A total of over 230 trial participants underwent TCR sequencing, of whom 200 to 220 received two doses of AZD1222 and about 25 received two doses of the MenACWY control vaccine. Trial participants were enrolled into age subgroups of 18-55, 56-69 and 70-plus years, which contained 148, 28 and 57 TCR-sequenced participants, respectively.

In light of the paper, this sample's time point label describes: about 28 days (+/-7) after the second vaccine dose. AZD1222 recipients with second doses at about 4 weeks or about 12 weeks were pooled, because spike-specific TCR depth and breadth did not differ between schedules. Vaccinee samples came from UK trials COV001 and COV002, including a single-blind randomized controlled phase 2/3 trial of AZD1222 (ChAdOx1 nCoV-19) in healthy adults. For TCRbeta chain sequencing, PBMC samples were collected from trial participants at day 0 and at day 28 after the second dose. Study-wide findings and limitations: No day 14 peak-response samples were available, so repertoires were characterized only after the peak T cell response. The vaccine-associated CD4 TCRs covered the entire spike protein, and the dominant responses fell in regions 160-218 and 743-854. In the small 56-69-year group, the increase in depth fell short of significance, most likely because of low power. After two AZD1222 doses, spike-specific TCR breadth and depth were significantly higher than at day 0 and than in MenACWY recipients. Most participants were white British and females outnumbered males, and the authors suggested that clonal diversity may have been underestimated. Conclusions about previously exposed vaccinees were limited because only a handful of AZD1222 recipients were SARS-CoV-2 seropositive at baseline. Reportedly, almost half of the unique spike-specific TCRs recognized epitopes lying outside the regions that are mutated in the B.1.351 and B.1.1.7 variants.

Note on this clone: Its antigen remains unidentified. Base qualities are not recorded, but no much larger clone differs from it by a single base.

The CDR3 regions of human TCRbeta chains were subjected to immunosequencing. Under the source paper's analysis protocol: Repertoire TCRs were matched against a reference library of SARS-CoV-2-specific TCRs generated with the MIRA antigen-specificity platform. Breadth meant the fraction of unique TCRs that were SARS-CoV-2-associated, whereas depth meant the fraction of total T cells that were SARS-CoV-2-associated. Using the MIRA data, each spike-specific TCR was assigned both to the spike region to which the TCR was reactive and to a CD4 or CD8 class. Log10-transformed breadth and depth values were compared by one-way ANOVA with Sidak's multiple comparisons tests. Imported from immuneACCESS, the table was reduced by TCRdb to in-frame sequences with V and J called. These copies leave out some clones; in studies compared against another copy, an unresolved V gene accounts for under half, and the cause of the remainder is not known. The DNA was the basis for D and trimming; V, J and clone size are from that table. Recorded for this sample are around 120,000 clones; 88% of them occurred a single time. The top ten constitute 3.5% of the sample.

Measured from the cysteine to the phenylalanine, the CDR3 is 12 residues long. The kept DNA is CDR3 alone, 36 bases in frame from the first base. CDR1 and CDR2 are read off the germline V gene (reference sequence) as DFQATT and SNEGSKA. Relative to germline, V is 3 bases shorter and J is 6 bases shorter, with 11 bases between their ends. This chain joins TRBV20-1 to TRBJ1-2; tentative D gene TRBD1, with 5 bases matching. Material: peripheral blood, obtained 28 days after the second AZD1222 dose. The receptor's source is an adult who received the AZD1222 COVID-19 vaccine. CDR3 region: CSASVGGNGYTF. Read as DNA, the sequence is TGCAGTGCTAGTGTTGGGGGGAATGGCTACACCTTC.